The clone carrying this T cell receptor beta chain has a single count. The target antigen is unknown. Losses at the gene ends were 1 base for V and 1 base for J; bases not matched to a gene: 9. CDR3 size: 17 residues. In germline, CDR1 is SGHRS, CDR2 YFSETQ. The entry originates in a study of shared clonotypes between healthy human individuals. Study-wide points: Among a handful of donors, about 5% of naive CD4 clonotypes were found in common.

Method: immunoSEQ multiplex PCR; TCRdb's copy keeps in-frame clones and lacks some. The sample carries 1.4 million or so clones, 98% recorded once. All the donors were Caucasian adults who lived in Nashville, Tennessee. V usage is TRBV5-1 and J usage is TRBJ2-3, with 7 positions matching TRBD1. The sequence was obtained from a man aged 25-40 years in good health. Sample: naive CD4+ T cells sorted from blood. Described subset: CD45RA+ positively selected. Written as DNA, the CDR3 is TGCGCCAGCAGCTTGTTCTTACAGGGGCCTGGCACAGATACGCAGTATTTT. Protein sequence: CASSLFLQGPGTDTQYF.